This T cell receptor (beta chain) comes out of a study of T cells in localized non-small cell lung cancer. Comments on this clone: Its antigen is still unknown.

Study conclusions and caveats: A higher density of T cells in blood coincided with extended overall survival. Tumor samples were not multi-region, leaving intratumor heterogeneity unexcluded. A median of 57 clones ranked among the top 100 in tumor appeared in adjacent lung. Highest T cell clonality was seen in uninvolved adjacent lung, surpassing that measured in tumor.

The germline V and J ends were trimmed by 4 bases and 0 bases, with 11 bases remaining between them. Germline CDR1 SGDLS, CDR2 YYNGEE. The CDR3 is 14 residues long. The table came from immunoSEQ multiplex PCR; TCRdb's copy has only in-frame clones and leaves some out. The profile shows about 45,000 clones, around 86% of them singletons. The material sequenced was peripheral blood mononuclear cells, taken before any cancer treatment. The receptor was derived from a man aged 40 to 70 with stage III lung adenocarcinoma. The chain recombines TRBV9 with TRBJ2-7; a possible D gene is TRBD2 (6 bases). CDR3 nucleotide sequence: TGTGCCAGCAGCTTCGGGACTGGCTCCTACGAGCAGTACTTC. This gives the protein CASSFGTGSYEQYF.